What follows are 21 T cell receptor beta chains derived from one specimen sequenced in a study of T cells in Graves' hyperthyroidism and ophthalmopathy. The TCR beta CDR3 regions underwent amplification using RNA transcripts as the source. First-round RT-PCR of the TCR CDR3 relied on the HTBI primer set. In TCRdb, the multiplex PCR reads were re-called with MiXCR into one record per CDR3 protein. The sample shows approximately 640,000 distinct CDR3 sequences, 17% of them seen only once. Sequences were obtained from blood. The receptors shown here come from a man aged 50 to 60 with Graves' hyperthyroidism.

The chain has TRBV10-3 and TRBJ1-2; D is unresolved. Germline values: CDR1 ENHRY, CDR2 SYGVKD. The length of the CDR3 is 13 residues. V was trimmed by 6 bases and J by 3 bases, leaving 11 bases between them. CDR3 sequence reads: CAIRLGGDYGYTF. The CDR3 bases are TGTGCCATCAGACTCGGAGGAGACTATGGCTACACCTTC.

The V gene is TRBV7-9, the J gene TRBJ2-1; D is undetermined. CDR1 is SEHNR and CDR2 is FQNEAQ in the germline V gene (reference sequence). Between the trimmed V and J ends, which lost 5 bases and 0 bases, there was a span of 11 bases. The CDR3 extends over 15 amino acids. This CDR3 is CASSNSLSSYNEQFF. CDR3 nucleotide sequence: TGTGCCAGCAGCAATAGCCTTAGCTCCTACAATGAGCAGTTCTTC.

This clonotype was seen repeatedly, ten times or more. The CDR3 coding sequence is TGTGCCAGCAGCTTAGCACAGGGAAGCAATCAGCCCCAGCATTTT. This encodes CASSLAQGSNQPQHF. The V call is TRBV7-2, the J call TRBJ1-5, with D tentatively TRBD1 (6 bases). Germline lookup yields CDR1 SGHTA and CDR2 FQGNSA. The CDR3 sequence is 15 residues long. V lost 0 bases to trimming and J lost 1 base, with 7 bases between them.

This clonotype was seen repeatedly, ten times or more. V and J are TRBV27 and TRBJ2-2; D perhaps matches TRBD1 (8 bases). The CDR3 consists of 21 residues. V was pared by 1 base and J by 0 bases, with 24 bases between. CDR1 is MNHEY and CDR2 is SMNVEV in the germline V gene (reference sequence). The CDR3 nucleotides are TGTGCCAGCAGTTTATACCCACCGGGACTATTACAGGGGGCGAACACCGGGGAGCTGTTTTTT. It specifies CASSLYPPGLLQGANTGELFF.

The rearrangement joins TRBV6-2 or TRBV6-3 to TRBJ2-7, with 9 bases matching TRBD1. The CDR3 has 14 residues. The germline CDR1 and CDR2 sequences are MNHEY and SVGEGT. Germline trimming cut 5 bases from V and 7 bases from J; bases unmatched to any gene: 9. The CDR3 DNA follows: TGTGCCAGCAGTATCGGGACAGGGCGCGTGGAGCAGTACTTC. Its translation: CASSIGTGRVEQYF.

This clonotype has only a few counts. The V gene is TRBV11-3, the J gene TRBJ1-6, with TRBD1 matching 8 bases. Germline assignment: CDR1 SGHNT and CDR2 YENEEA. The CDR3 contains 16 residues. V dropped 0 bases and J dropped 6; count of bases not matched to a gene: 4. The CDR3: CASSLENRGGNSPLHF. The CDR3 bases are TGTGCCAGCAGCTTAGAGAACAGGGGGGGTAATTCACCCCTCCACTTT.

There are many counts of this clonotype. The chain joins TRBV28 to TRBJ1-2, with a possible D match to TRBD1 (6 bases). Trimming stripped 6 bases from V and 7 bases from J, with 18 bases between. CDR3 size: 14 residues. The germline V gene has CDR1 MDHEN and CDR2 SYDVKM. The CDR3 coding sequence is TGTGCCAGCAGACCCTCGTGGGGGGCTGGTGGCTACACCTTC. It encodes CASRPSWGAGGYTF.

The V gene is TRBV7-9, the J gene TRBJ2-2; D call uncertain. V lost 5 bases and J lost 1, with 11 bases in between. Per germline, CDR1 SEHNR and CDR2 FQNEAQ (reference sequence). This CDR3 comprises 15 residues. The CDR3 region is CASSQQTLNTGELFF. The DNA for the CDR3 is TGTGCCAGCAGCCAACAGACTCTGAACACCGGGGAGCTGTTTTTT.

This clonotype was recorded many times. V gene TRBV2 combines with J gene TRBJ2-2; possible D gene TRBD2, 6 bases. Trimming took 5 bases from V and 5 from J, leaving 12 bases between them. CDR3 length: 14 amino acids. The germline V gene encodes CDR1 SNHLY and CDR2 FYNNEI. In DNA form, the CDR3 reads TGTGCCAGCAGTCCGGGAGTTCGGACCGGGGAGCTGTTTTTT. It translates to CASSPGVRTGELFF.

This clonotype was picked up many times. The CDR3 sequence: CASRDYFSPYGYTF. The CDR3 DNA is TGTGCCAGCAGGGATTATTTTTCCCCCTATGGCTACACCTTC. This sequence joins TRBV28 and TRBJ1-2; D is undetermined. This CDR3 comprises 14 residues. Germline-derived CDR1 and CDR2 are MDHEN and SYDVKM. Deletions cut 6 bases from V and 4 bases from J, with 15 bases between.

This clonotype was seen many times. The gene calls are TRBV10-3 and TRBJ2-1; possibly TRBD2 for D (5 bases). The CDR3 sequence is 17 residues long. Trimming left V 4 bases short and J 1 base short, with 17 bases between. Germline lookup yields CDR1 ENHRY and CDR2 SYGVKD. Here the CDR3 reads CAISASFTRRSYNEQFF. The CDR3 DNA sequence: TGTGCCATCAGTGCCTCCTTTACTAGAAGATCCTACAATGAGCAGTTCTTC.

This clonotype was recorded many times. CDR3 in amino acids: CASSKPGQETLTQYF. The CDR3 DNA reads TGTGCCAGCAGTAAACCGGGACAGGAAACGTTGACCCAGTACTTC. V usage is TRBV12-3 or TRBV12-4 and J usage is TRBJ2-5, with 8 bases that match TRBD1. V trimming: 5 bases; J trimming: 7 bases; junction bases outside the gene matches: 12. The CDR3 extends over 15 amino acids.

The rearrangement joins TRBV24-1 to TRBJ1-2, with D maybe TRBD1 (5 bases). The CDR3 covers 13 residues. Trimming removed 7 bases from V and 3 bases from J, with 11 bases in between. Germline CDR1 is KGHDR and CDR2 is SFDVKD. CDR3 residues: CATSQGFDYGYTF. CDR3 nucleotides: TGTGCCACCAGCCAGGGTTTTGACTATGGCTACACCTTC.

This clonotype was counted many times. This sequence joins TRBV30 and TRBJ1-5, with TRBD1 as a possible D gene (5 bases). The CDR3 consists of 14 residues. Germline lookup yields CDR1 GTSNPN and CDR2 SVGIG (reference sequence). V was pared by 0 bases and J by 2 bases, with 8 bases between. Written as DNA, the CDR3 is TGTGCCTGGAGTGTACAAGGGGGCAATCAGCCCCAGCATTTT. This encodes CAWSVQGGNQPQHF.

The chain carries TRBV27 and TRBJ1-1; D gene uncertain. Trimming took 2 bases from V and 1 from J, leaving 8 bases between them. The germline CDR1 and CDR2 sequences are MNHEY and SMNVEV (reference sequence). The CDR3 totals 14 residues. The CDR3 DNA reads TGTGCCAGCAGTTTAGAGGACGGGAACACTGAAGCTTTCTTT. It translates to CASSLEDGNTEAFF.

The chain uses TRBV5-1 and TRBJ1-4, with no clear D. The V gene lost 3 bases and the J gene lost 2 bases, with 11 bases spanning the gap. This CDR3 is built from 15 residues. Germline-derived CDR1 and CDR2 are SGHRS and YFSETQ. CDR3 sequence: CASSSTQATNEKLFF. CDR3 nucleotides: TGCGCCAGCAGCTCGACCCAGGCTACTAATGAAAAACTGTTTTTT.

This clonotype was counted many times. The chain uses TRBV20-1 and TRBJ2-2, with a possible D match to TRBD1 (6 bases). Germline V gene lookup returns CDR1 DFQATT and CDR2 SNEGSKA (reference sequence). Trimming took 3 bases from V and 1 from J, leaving 15 bases between them. The CDR3 runs to 16 residues. CDR3 DNA sequence: TGCAGTGCTAGCCCAGGGGTCGAGGTGAACACCGGGGAGCTGTTTTTT. It yields the protein CSASPGVEVNTGELFF.

This clonotype came up a few times. This chain connects TRBV4-1 to TRBJ2-1; possibly TRBD2 for D (6 bases). This CDR3 comprises 16 residues. Per the germline V gene, CDR1 is MGHRA and CDR2 is YSYEKL. The ends were cut back, 4 bases at V and 5 bases at J, with 18 bases in the middle. CDR3 region: CASSRHPRDSDNEQFF. The CDR3 DNA is TGCGCCAGCAGCCGCCACCCCCGGGACTCAGACAATGAGCAGTTCTTC.

This clonotype appeared many times. V gene TRBV5-1 combines with J gene TRBJ2-7; 10 bases line up with TRBD1. Germline V gene sequence: CDR1 SGHRS, CDR2 YFSETQ. The CDR3 has 14 amino acids. Losses at the gene ends were 4 bases for V and 6 bases for J; bases not matched to a gene: 7. The CDR3 loop is CASSRGQGFVEQYF. The CDR3, as DNA: TGCGCCAGCAGCCGGGGACAGGGGTTTGTCGAGCAGTACTTC.

This clonotype was counted at least ten times. The chain uses TRBV28 and TRBJ1-2; 9 bases are shared with TRBD1. CDR1 and CDR2 from the germline V gene are MDHEN and SYDVKM. The CDR3 covers 15 residues. After removal of 3 bases from V and 1 base from J, the junction contained 3 bases not matched to a gene. The CDR3 DNA reads as TGTGCCAGCAGTTTCGGACAGGGGAGTAACTATGGCTACACCTTC. Encoded protein: CASSFGQGSNYGYTF.

This clonotype showed up many times. This chain joins TRBV30 and TRBJ2-1; D unresolved. Germline CDR1 is GTSNPN and CDR2 is SVGIG (reference sequence). V was cut by 0 bases and J by 7 bases, with 7 bases left in between. The CDR3 covers 12 residues. CDR3 nucleotides: TGTGCCTGGAGTGTACTCGGGAATGAGCAGTTCTTC. Translation: CAWSVLGNEQFF.